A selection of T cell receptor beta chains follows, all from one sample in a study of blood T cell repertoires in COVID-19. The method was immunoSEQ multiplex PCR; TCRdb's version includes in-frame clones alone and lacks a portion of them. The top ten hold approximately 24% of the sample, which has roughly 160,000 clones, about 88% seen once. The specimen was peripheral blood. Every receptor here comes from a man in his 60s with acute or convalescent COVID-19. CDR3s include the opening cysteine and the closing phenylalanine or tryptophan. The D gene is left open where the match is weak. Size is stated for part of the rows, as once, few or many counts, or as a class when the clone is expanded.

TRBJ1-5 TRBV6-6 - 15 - TGTGCCAGCAGTTACAAAGACAGTCTCAATCAGCCCCAGCATTTT CASSYKDSLNQPQHF
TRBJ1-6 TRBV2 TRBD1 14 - TGTGCCACCTCCCGGGACAGGGTAAATTCACCCCTCCACTTT CATSRDRVNSPLHF
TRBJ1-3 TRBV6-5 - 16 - TGTGCCAGCAGTTACTCGGCAGGGGCAAATGGAAACACCATATATTTT CASSYSAGANGNTIYF
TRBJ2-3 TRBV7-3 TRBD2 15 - TGTGCCAGCAGCTTAAGCGGGGGGGGCATGTATACGCAGTATTTT CASSLSGGGMYTQYF
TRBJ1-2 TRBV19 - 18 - TGTGCCAGTAGTATGGGAGGGGTAGGGGGGCTCTTGAACTATGGCTACACCTTC CASSMGGVGGLLNYGYTF
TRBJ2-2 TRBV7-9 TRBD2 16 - TGTGCCAGCAGCGGACTAGCGGGGGCCAACACCGGGGAGCTGTTTTTT CASSGLAGANTGELFF
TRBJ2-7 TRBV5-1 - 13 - TGCGCCAGCAGCCGTACAGTGACCTACGAGCAGTACTTC CASSRTVTYEQYF
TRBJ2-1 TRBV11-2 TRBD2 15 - TGTGCCAGCAGCTTAAAGGGGCGGGAGTACAATGAGCAGTTCTTC CASSLKGREYNEQFF
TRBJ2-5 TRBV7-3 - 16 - TGTGCCAGCAGCTTACGGGGTAGGAATTACCAAGAGACCCAGTACTTC CASSLRGRNYQETQYF
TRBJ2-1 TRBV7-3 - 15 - TGTGCCAGCAGCTTACGCGGGTCCTCCTACAATGAGCAGTTCTTC CASSLRGSSYNEQFF
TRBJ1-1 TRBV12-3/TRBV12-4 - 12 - TGTGCCAGCAGACCCACCCAAAGCGGGGCTTTCTTT CASRPTQSGAFF
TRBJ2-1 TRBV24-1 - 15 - TGTGCCACCAGTGATCAAGGACAGATCTACAATGAGCAGTTCTTC CATSDQGQIYNEQFF
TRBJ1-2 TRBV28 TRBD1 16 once TGTGCCAGCAGTTTAAGAACGGGACAGGGGTACTATGGCTACACCTTC CASSLRTGQGYYGYTF
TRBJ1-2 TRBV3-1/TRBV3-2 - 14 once TGTGCCAGCAGCCAAGAGAACCTAAACTATGGCTACACCTTC CASSQENLNYGYTF
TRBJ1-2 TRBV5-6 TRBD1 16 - TGTGCCAGCAGCTTGGACCAGGGGGCGAATGGGTATGGCTACACCTTC CASSLDQGANGYGYTF
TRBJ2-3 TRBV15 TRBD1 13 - TGTGCCACCAGCAGCTTGGGACAGGGGACGCAGTATTTT CATSSLGQGTQYF
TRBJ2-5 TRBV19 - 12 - TGTGCCAGTAGTTCCTCGGGGGAGACCCAGTACTTC CASSSSGETQYF
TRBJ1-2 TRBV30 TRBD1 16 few TGTGCCTGGAGTCCCGGACAGGGGGCGCGGAGCTATGGCTACACCTTC CAWSPGQGARSYGYTF
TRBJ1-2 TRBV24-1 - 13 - TGTGCCACCAGTGACCCGACACACTATGGCTACACCTTC CATSDPTHYGYTF
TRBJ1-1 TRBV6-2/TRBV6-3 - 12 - TGTGCCAGCAGCCCACGGAGTACTGAAGCTTTCTTT CASSPRSTEAFF
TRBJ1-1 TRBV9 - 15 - TGTGCCAGCAGCGTAGGCGGGGGTTTGAACACTGAAGCTTTCTTT CASSVGGGLNTEAFF
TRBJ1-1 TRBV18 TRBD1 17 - TGTGCCAGCTCGCTAAAACAGGGGGCGAAGGCGAACACTGAAGCTTTCTTT CASSLKQGAKANTEAFF
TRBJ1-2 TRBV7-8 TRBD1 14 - TGTGCCAGCAGCCGAGAACAGGGGAGTAATGGCTACACCTTC CASSREQGSNGYTF
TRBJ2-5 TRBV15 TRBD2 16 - TGTGCCACCAGCAGAGGGGATGGCGGGGGGGTAGAGACCCAGTACTTC CATSRGDGGGVETQYF
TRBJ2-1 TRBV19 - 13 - TGTGCCAGTAGTGCGAGCTCCTACAATGAGCAGTTCTTC CASSASSYNEQFF
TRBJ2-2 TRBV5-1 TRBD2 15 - TGCGCCAGCAGCATTAGCGGGAAGGGCACCGGGGAGCTGTTTTTT CASSISGKGTGELFF
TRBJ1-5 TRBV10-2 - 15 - TGCGCCAGCAGTGATCGACCGAGTGGGAGTCAGCCCCAGCATTTT CASSDRPSGSQPQHF
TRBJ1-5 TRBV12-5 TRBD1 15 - TGTGCTAGTGACCCGACAGGGTTGGGCAATCAGCCCCAGCATTTT CASDPTGLGNQPQHF
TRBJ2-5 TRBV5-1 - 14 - TGCGCCAGCAGTCGGGACACTCCTCGGGAGACCCAGTACTTC CASSRDTPRETQYF
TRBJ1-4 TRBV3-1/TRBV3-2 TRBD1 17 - TGTGCCAGCAGCCAAGATCGACTGGGGACAGGGGGCAAAAAACTGTTTTTT CASSQDRLGTGGKKLFF
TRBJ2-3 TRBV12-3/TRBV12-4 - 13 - TGTGCCAGCAGTTTGGCTGGAACCGGAGCGCAGTATTTT CASSLAGTGAQYF
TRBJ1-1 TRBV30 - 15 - TGTGCCTGGAGGGAGAAGGGCAGGGTATCCACTGAAGCTTTCTTT CAWREKGRVSTEAFF
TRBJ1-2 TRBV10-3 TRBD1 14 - TGTGCCATCAGTGAGGGACAGGGGGCGCGGGGCTACACCTTC CAISEGQGARGYTF
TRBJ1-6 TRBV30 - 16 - TGTGCCTGGAGCCTTCCCCCGAGCTCCTATAATTCACCCCTCCACTTT CAWSLPPSSYNSPLHF
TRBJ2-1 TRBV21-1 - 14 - TGTGCCAGCAGCAACCTTAAGCGAGCCAATGAGCAGTTCTTC CASSNLKRANEQFF
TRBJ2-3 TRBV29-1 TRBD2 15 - TGCAGCGTTGATGGCCCTAGCGGGGGATCAACTACGCAGTATTTT CSVDGPSGGSTTQYF
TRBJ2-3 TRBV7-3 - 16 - TGTGCCAGCAGCCCCAACCCCGGCGGCAGACCAGATACGCAGTATTTT CASSPNPGGRPDTQYF
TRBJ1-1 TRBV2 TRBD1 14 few TGTGCCAGCAGCGGGGACAGGGGGCTATCTGAAGCTTTCTTT CASSGDRGLSEAFF
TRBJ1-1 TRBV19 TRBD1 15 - TGTGCCAGTAGTCGGCAGGGGGCCTCTGCCACTGAAGCTTTCTTT CASSRQGASATEAFF